This TCR beta chain was retrieved from a study of T-cell reconstitution after alpha-beta-depleted transplantation in children. The table lists this clonotype with many counts. CDR1 is MGHDK, CDR2 SYGVNS, per germline. CDR3 size: 17 residues. Trimming cost V 0 bases and J 1 base, with 16 bases left between them. During its preparation, the TCRbeta library received unique molecular identifiers. A single record per CDR3 protein comes from TCRdb applying MiXCR to the PCR reads. The sample comprises fewer than 550,000 distinct CDR3 sequences, about 10% of which are singletons, and approximately 2% rests with the top ten.

The V call is TRBV25-1, the J call TRBJ2-7, with D perhaps matching TRBD1 or TRBD2 (5 bases each). The TCR sequence derives from a child aged 2-15 years with inherited bone marrow failure, due to receive a stem cell transplant. The specimen comprised PBMCs, sampled before TCRalphabeta/CD19-depleted stem cell transplant. CDR3 in DNA: TGTGCCAGCAGTGAATATTCGGGCCGGGGCGGGTCCTACGAGCAGTACTTC. Protein product: CASSEYSGRGGSYEQYF.